Listed below are T cell receptor beta chains from one sample, sequenced in a study of early T cells in non-severe SARS-CoV-2 infection. Each CDR3 protein is one row after TCRdb ran MiXCR on the 5' RACE reads. The sample has just under 65,000 distinct CDR3 sequences; around 13% are singletons. Source material: whole blood. These receptors were obtained from an adult who was a healthcare worker with PCR-confirmed SARS-CoV-2 infection or an uninfected control (not recorded which). Each CDR3 is given with its conserved first and last residue. The D gene is left open where the match is weak. Only some rows state a clone size, as once, few, many or a class for expanded clones.

>TRBV7-9|TRBJ1-5|.|many
CASSPTGYGQPQHF
TGTGCCAGCAGCCCAACAGGGTATGGGCAGCCCCAGCATTTT
>TRBV5-1|TRBJ2-7|.|.
CASSGFRAYEQYF
TGCGCCAGCAGCGGATTCAGAGCCTACGAGCAGTACTTC
>TRBV6-4|TRBJ2-1|TRBD1|many
CASSGRTGSAEQFF
TGTGCCAGCAGTGGCCGGACAGGGTCCGCTGAGCAGTTCTTC
>TRBV5-1|TRBJ2-3|.|.
CASSGTEQGILPDTQYF
TGCGCCAGCAGCGGGACTGAACAGGGGATACTGCCAGATACGCAGTATTTT
>TRBV19|TRBJ1-5|.|.
CASSMRYHQPQHF
TGTGCCAGTAGTATGCGTTACCATCAGCCCCAGCATTTT
>TRBV13|TRBJ1-5|TRBD1|.
CASSEGQGFQPQHF
TGTGCCAGCAGCGAGGGACAGGGGTTTCAACCCCAGCATTTT
>TRBV9|TRBJ2-7|.|.
CASSVSAGARYEQYF
TGTGCCAGCAGCGTCAGCGCGGGGGCCCGCTACGAGCAGTACTTC
>TRBV3-1|TRBJ2-7|.|.
CASSQDSFLRQAYEQYF
TGTGCCAGCAGCCAAGATTCTTTCCTTAGACAAGCCTACGAGCAGTACTTC
>TRBV6-2/TRBV6-3|TRBJ1-5|TRBD1|few
CASSYSRQGAQPQHF
TGTGCCAGCAGTTACTCGAGACAGGGGGCTCAGCCCCAGCATTTT
>TRBV5-6|TRBJ2-7|.|.
CASSLARDYEQYF
TGTGCCAGCAGCTTGGCACGGGACTACGAGCAGTACTTC
>TRBV7-8|TRBJ1-4|.|many
CASSLGPNEKLFF
TGTGCCAGCAGCCTGGGACCAAACGAAAAACTGTTTTTT
>TRBV2|TRBJ1-1|TRBD1|few
CASDGQGGTEAFF
TGTGCCAGCGACGGACAGGGGGGCACTGAAGCTTTCTTT
>TRBV4-2|TRBJ1-3|.|.
CASSLSHRTLSGNTIYF
TGTGCCAGCAGCCTCTCCCATCGGACCCTCTCTGGAAACACCATATATTTT
>TRBV7-2|TRBJ2-3|.|.
CASSQNLEDTQYF
TGTGCCAGCAGCCAGAATCTGGAAGATACGCAGTATTTT
>TRBV6-1|TRBJ2-7|.|.
CASSLPWGPYEQYF
TGTGCCAGCAGTCTTCCCTGGGGGCCGTACGAGCAGTACTTC
>TRBV7-2|TRBJ2-7|.|many
CASSLNYEQYF
TGTGCCAGCAGCTTAAACTACGAGCAGTACTTC
>TRBV7-2|TRBJ2-5|TRBD2|few
CASSFPGLAGRETQYF
TGTGCCAGCAGCTTTCCGGGACTAGCGGGGAGAGAGACCCAGTACTTC
>TRBV12-3/TRBV12-4|TRBJ2-6|.|many
CASRAREAGANVLTF
TGTGCCAGCAGGGCCAGGGAGGCTGGGGCCAACGTCCTGACTTTC
>TRBV14|TRBJ2-3|.|.
CASSRPGSSTLDTQYF
TGTGCCAGCAGCCGACCGGGGTCATCAACCTTAGATACGCAGTATTTT
>TRBV20-1|TRBJ2-7|.|.
CSASDSSAIGEQYF
TGCAGTGCTAGTGATTCTAGCGCGATCGGCGAGCAGTACTTC
>TRBV20-1|TRBJ2-1|.|few
CSARDLGGLYNEQFF
TGCAGTGCTAGAGATCTGGGGGGACTTTACAATGAGCAGTTCTTC
>TRBV5-5|TRBJ2-1|TRBD1|few
CASSSGTGSYNEQFF
TGTGCCAGCAGCTCCGGGACAGGCTCCTACAATGAGCAGTTCTTC
>TRBV5-6|TRBJ2-7|.|few
CASSLKQGSSYEQYF
TGTGCCAGCAGCTTGAAACAGGGAAGCTCCTACGAGCAGTACTTC